This is a list of T cell receptor beta chains from one sample in a study of response to subunit inactivated influenza vaccine. TCRdb redid the calling of the RT-PCR reads with MiXCR, one entry per CDR3 protein. Of about 650,000 distinct CDR3 sequences in the sample, approximately 14% were seen once. Sequencing was performed on PBMCs from blood, taken 12 days after vaccination. Every receptor here comes from a man in his fifties or sixties who received an inactivated influenza vaccine. The CDR3 runs from the conserved cysteine through the conserved F or W. A D gene is named only where the DNA matches it firmly. Some rows have no size entry. The others give once, few or many, or a class for an expanded clone.

>TRBD1|.|18|TRBJ2-2|TRBV24-1
CATSDTSGQGLNTGELFF
TGTGCCACCAGTGATACCTCGGGACAGGGATTGAACACCGGGGAGCTGTTTTTT
>TRBD1|few|15|TRBJ2-2|TRBV12-3/TRBV12-4
CASSTTLQGYGELFF
TGTGCCAGCAGCACCACCCTACAGGGGTACGGGGAGCTGTTTTTT
>TRBD1|.|13|TRBJ2-7|TRBV20-1
CSARAPGGYEQYF
TGCAGTGCTAGAGCTCCAGGGGGTTACGAGCAGTACTTC
>.|few|13|TRBJ1-5|TRBV5-6
CASSLIGEKPQHF
TGTGCCAGCAGCTTGATCGGTGAAAAGCCCCAGCATTTT
>TRBD2|.|16|TRBJ2-1|TRBV3-1
CASSQGVSGRAGEQFF
TGTGCCAGCAGCCAAGGGGTTAGCGGGAGGGCCGGTGAGCAGTTCTTC
>.|.|16|TRBJ2-1|TRBV6-5
CASSYPPASSYNEQFF
TGTGCCAGCAGTTACCCCCCGGCGAGCTCCTACAATGAGCAGTTCTTC
>.|.|12|TRBJ1-2|TRBV20-1
CSATRDFYGYTF
TGCAGTGCTACCCGGGACTTCTATGGCTACACCTTC
>.|few|12|TRBJ2-5|TRBV5-1
CASRQGEETQYF
TGCGCCAGCCGCCAAGGGGAAGAGACCCAGTACTTC
>TRBD2|few|15|TRBJ2-7|TRBV10-2
CASRGSGGALYEQYF
TGCGCCAGCAGAGGTAGCGGGGGGGCCCTCTACGAGCAGTACTTC
>TRBD2|.|16|TRBJ2-3|TRBV10-3
CAIRYRAGGHTDTQYF
TGTGCCATCAGATACCGCGCGGGGGGACACACAGATACGCAGTATTTT
>TRBD1|few|17|TRBJ2-6|TRBV19
CASSPDRAYSGANVLTF
TGTGCCAGTAGTCCGGACAGGGCTTACTCTGGGGCCAACGTCCTGACTTTC
>.|.|13|TRBJ1-2|TRBV21-1
CASSKEVPYGYTF
TGTGCCAGCAGCAAAGAGGTCCCCTATGGCTACACCTTC
>TRBD2|.|16|TRBJ2-2|TRBV6-2/TRBV6-3
CASTRPGTRGTGELFF
TGTGCCAGCACCCGCCCCGGGACTAGGGGCACCGGGGAGCTGTTTTTT
>TRBD1|.|15|TRBJ2-7|TRBV9
CASSVQTGFSYEQYF
TGTGCCAGCAGCGTCCAGACAGGGTTCTCCTACGAGCAGTACTTC
>TRBD1|.|17|TRBJ2-1|TRBV6-2/TRBV6-3
CASSYPTGTGSYNEQFF
TGTGCCAGCAGTTACCCAACCGGGACAGGGTCTTACAATGAGCAGTTCTTC
>.|few|15|TRBJ2-7|TRBV12-3/TRBV12-4
CASSPRDLHSYEQYF
TGTGCCAGCAGTCCCCGGGACTTACACTCCTACGAGCAGTACTTC
>.|few|12|TRBJ2-5|TRBV12-3/TRBV12-4
CASSLSAQTQYF
TGTGCCAGCAGCCTAAGTGCCCAGACCCAGTACTTC
>.|few|14|TRBJ1-6|TRBV5-6
CASSWRDKGSPLHF
TGTGCCAGCAGCTGGAGGGACAAGGGGTCACCCCTCCACTTT
>.|few|17|TRBJ2-3|TRBV6-2/TRBV6-3
CASSYPTIGGGTDTQYF
TGTGCCAGCAGTTACCCTACCATAGGCGGGGGCACAGATACGCAGTATTTT
>.|.|16|TRBJ2-1|TRBV24-1
CATSDPGLARNNEQFF
TGTGCCACCAGTGATCCGGGACTGGCGCGGAACAATGAGCAGTTCTTC
>TRBD2|many|12|TRBJ2-1|TRBV29-1
CSVLRERNEQFF
TGCAGCGTTTTGCGGGAGCGAAATGAGCAGTTCTTC
>.|many|12|TRBJ2-5|TRBV20-1
CSAQRGKETQYF
TGCAGTGCGCAAAGGGGGAAAGAGACCCAGTACTTC
>TRBD1|few|14|TRBJ2-7|TRBV6-1
CASRKDRGSYEQYF
TGTGCCAGCAGAAAGGACAGGGGGTCCTACGAGCAGTACTTC
>.|many|15|TRBJ1-1|TRBV7-2
CASSLYGSMNTEAFF
TGTGCCAGCAGCTTATACGGATCCATGAACACTGAAGCTTTCTTT
>.|many|21|TRBJ2-2|TRBV7-2
CASSSDPGLSRDGMNTGELFF
TGTGCCAGCAGCTCCGACCCCGGACTATCCCGAGACGGAATGAACACCGGGGAGCTGTTTTTT
>TRBD2|few|15|TRBJ2-1|TRBV11-2
CASSWASGAYNEQFF
TGTGCCAGCAGCTGGGCTAGCGGGGCCTACAATGAGCAGTTCTTC
>.|.|13|TRBJ2-7|TRBV5-1
CASSTGPGSEQYF
TGCGCCAGCAGCACCGGGCCCGGGAGCGAGCAGTACTTC
>TRBD2|.|16|TRBJ2-7|TRBV9
CASSVHRGLAGAEQYF
TGTGCCAGCAGCGTACACAGGGGACTAGCGGGAGCCGAGCAGTACTTC
>TRBD2|many|14|TRBJ2-7|TRBV6-1
CASRGSGISYEQYF
TGTGCCAGCAGGGGTAGCGGGATCTCCTACGAGCAGTACTTC
>TRBD2|.|15|TRBJ2-7|TRBV10-3
CAISPTSGASYEQYF
TGTGCCATCAGCCCGACTAGCGGAGCCTCCTACGAGCAGTACTTC
>TRBD2|.|14|TRBJ2-7|TRBV29-1
CSVLKPSGPYEQYF
TGCAGCGTTCTGAAACCTAGCGGCCCCTACGAGCAGTACTTC
>.|few|15|TRBJ2-7|TRBV4-3
CASSQEGRVPGEQYF
TGCGCCAGCAGCCAAGAAGGCAGGGTGCCGGGAGAGCAGTACTTC
>.|.|14|TRBJ2-7|TRBV27
CASSPASPHYEQYF
TGTGCCAGCTCGCCGGCTAGCCCTCATTACGAGCAGTACTTC
>.|.|14|TRBJ2-3|TRBV15
CATSRYTEADTQYF
TGTGCCACCAGCAGGTATACGGAAGCAGATACGCAGTATTTT
>.|.|14|TRBJ2-7|TRBV10-3
CAISEGRGFYEQYF
TGTGCCATCAGTGAGGGTCGTGGGTTCTACGAGCAGTACTTC
>.|few|15|TRBJ2-1|TRBV20-1
CSALFTGYAYNEQFF
TGCAGTGCCCTTTTTACAGGGTACGCCTACAATGAGCAGTTCTTC
>.|.|14|TRBJ2-3|TRBV2
CASSEGSESYTQYF
TGTGCCAGCAGTGAAGGTAGCGAATCCTATACGCAGTATTTT
>.|.|13|TRBJ1-4|TRBV2
CASSGSIQAKLFF
TGTGCCAGCAGTGGGTCAATCCAGGCAAAACTGTTTTTT
>.|many|14|TRBJ2-7|TRBV12-3/TRBV12-4
CASSFSGVSYEQYF
TGTGCCAGCAGTTTCTCCGGGGTCTCCTACGAGCAGTACTTC
>TRBD2|few|15|TRBJ2-5|TRBV5-4
CASSLTGTSAETQYF
TGTGCCAGCAGCTTGACCGGGACTAGTGCAGAGACCCAGTACTTC
>TRBD2|.|15|TRBJ2-1|TRBV7-9
CASSFPASGRGEQFF
TGTGCCAGCAGCTTCCCAGCTAGCGGGAGGGGAGAGCAGTTCTTC
>.|few|14|TRBJ2-5|TRBV6-5
CASSYSQGSETQYF
TGTGCCAGCAGTTACTCGCAGGGTAGTGAGACCCAGTACTTC
>.|.|15|TRBJ1-5|TRBV2
CASKPDQGSNQPQHF
TGTGCCAGCAAACCCGATCAGGGCAGCAATCAGCCCCAGCATTTT
>TRBD1|.|16|TRBJ1-3|TRBV18
CASSPPDRASGNTIYF
TGTGCCAGCTCACCACCGGACAGGGCCTCTGGAAACACCATATATTTT
>TRBD1|few|16|TRBJ2-3|TRBV18
CASSLTGGGGTDTQYF
TGTGCCAGCTCACTTACAGGGGGCGGTGGCACAGATACGCAGTATTTT
>.|few|14|TRBJ1-5|TRBV12-3/TRBV12-4
CASSLETYNQPQHF
TGTGCCAGCAGTTTAGAGACCTACAATCAGCCCCAGCATTTT
>TRBD1|.|14|TRBJ2-1|TRBV12-3/TRBV12-4
CASRAGTGLSEQFF
TGTGCCAGCAGGGCCGGGACAGGGTTAAGTGAGCAGTTCTTC
>.|many|15|TRBJ1-1|TRBV5-5
CASSFAYLPNTEAFF
TGTGCCAGCAGCTTTGCTTACCTCCCAAACACTGAAGCTTTCTTT
>.|.|16|TRBJ2-2|TRBV6-2/TRBV6-3
CASSSESIRFGGELFF
TGTGCCAGCAGTTCTGAGAGTATAAGATTCGGCGGGGAGCTGTTTTTT
>.|.|15|TRBJ2-5|TRBV2
CASSVRLVSQETQYF
TGTGCCAGCAGTGTCCGACTAGTATCACAAGAGACCCAGTACTTC
>TRBD1|.|16|TRBJ2-5|TRBV7-2
CASSLAHGTGWETQYF
TGTGCCAGCAGCTTAGCGCACGGGACAGGATGGGAGACCCAGTACTTC
>.|few|13|TRBJ2-3|TRBV6-1
CASSLDRPDTQYF
TGTGCCAGCAGCCTGGACAGACCTGATACGCAGTATTTT
>TRBD2|.|18|TRBJ2-7|TRBV10-3
CAISEQMGLAGGGYEQYF
TGTGCCATCAGTGAGCAAATGGGACTAGCGGGAGGGGGCTACGAGCAGTACTTC
>TRBD1|.|15|TRBJ2-5|TRBV15
CATSRVQGAWETQYF
TGTGCCACCAGCAGAGTACAGGGGGCTTGGGAGACCCAGTACTTC
>.|few|13|TRBJ1-1|TRBV18
CASSPPKPTEAFF
TGTGCCAGCTCACCACCCAAGCCCACTGAAGCTTTCTTT
>TRBD2|few|15|TRBJ2-1|TRBV27
CASSPDGTSGNEQFF
TGTGCCAGCAGCCCCGACGGGACTAGCGGCAATGAGCAGTTCTTC
>.|few|16|TRBJ2-2|TRBV6-2/TRBV6-3
CASSYPAAIHTGELFF
TGTGCCAGCAGTTACCCAGCGGCGATCCACACCGGGGAGCTGTTTTTT
>.|.|13|TRBJ2-5|TRBV11-1
CASSFSVGETQYF
TGTGCCAGCAGCTTTAGCGTCGGAGAGACCCAGTACTTC
>.|.|12|TRBJ2-1|TRBV4-3
CASSQDRSEQFF
TGCGCCAGCAGCCAAGATAGAAGCGAGCAGTTCTTC